The text below deals with one T cell receptor beta chain. Combining a sample-barcoded 5' primer with a J-beta primer mix, a second PCR ran for about 7 to 11 cycles. TCRdb itself ran the 5' RACE reads through MiXCR, one entry per CDR3 protein. Of 750,000 to 950,000 distinct CDR3 sequences in the sample, less than 70% were seen once. This sample is part of a study of blood T cells in healthy people across ages. CDR3 length equals 15 residues. J lost 7 bases, V lost 1 base, and 8 bases had no gene match. CDR1 and CDR2 from the germline V gene are SGHTA and FQGTGA. The sample comprised blood. The chain joins TRBV7-3 to TRBJ2-5, with 8 bases identical to TRBD2. The TCR sequence derives from an elderly man in good health. CDR3 sequence: CASSLRAGVAGTQYF. CDR3 DNA: TGTGCCAGCAGCTTAAGAGCGGGGGTGGCGGGGACCCAGTACTTC.